This T cell receptor (beta chain) was recorded in a study of cytomegalovirus exposure and HLA in healthy donors. Across the study: Early on, a data release was issued that held roughly 86 million unique TCRs from HLA-typed donors.

Notes on this clone: Its antigen is undetermined.

Regarding the study as a whole: The authors later linked a missense DCLRE1C variant to TCR beta V- and J-gene trimming. Confirmation in vitro established that a few CMV-associated chains were specific for CMV antigens.

A multiplex PCR was run with 60 Vbeta primers and 13 Jbeta primers. Data came from immunoSEQ multiplex PCR; TCRdb stores just in-frame clones and leaves some out. This table has fewer than 200,000 clones, around 85% appearing once. CDR3 length: 15 residues. Trimming took 0 bases from V and 0 from J, leaving 6 bases between them. CDR1 ENHRY and CDR2 SYGVKD come from the germline V gene. The rearrangement links TRBV10-3 to TRBJ1-5, with D unresolved. Sequencing was carried out using PBMCs. This TCR derives from a male donor in good health and CMV-seronegative. CDR3 amino acids: CAISESQYSNQPQHF. In nucleotides, the CDR3 is TGTGCCATCAGTGAGTCCCAGTATAGCAATCAGCCCCAGCATTTT.